This T cell receptor beta chain was recovered during a study of blood T cell repertoires in COVID-19. Study information: COVID-19 samples collected from the United States, Italy and Spain covered acute and convalescent phases.

There are a few counts of this clone. This CDR3 is also generated by other DNA sequences in the sample. The CDR3 covers 14 residues. CDR1 and CDR2 (germline): MGHRA, YSYEKL. The J segment lost 5 bases and the V segment lost 1 base, leaving 1 base of the junction unmatched. Source study methods: Reference gene primer amplification in the assay estimated nucleated cell counts. Using immunoSEQ multiplex PCR, the repertoire was profiled, and TCRdb retains in-frame clones only, with some absent. That table is the source of V, J and clone size, and D and trimming were worked out from the DNA. The data show roughly 220,000 clones, about 85% seen once.

The gene calls are TRBV4-1 and TRBJ1-5; 8 bases align to TRBD1. The clonotype comes from a man aged 25 to 45 with active or convalescent COVID-19. Sequencing input: peripheral blood. The CDR3 DNA sequence: TGCGCCAGCAGCCAAGGACAGGGGTATCAGCCCCAGCATTTT. Its protein is CASSQGQGYQPQHF.